This is a list of T cell receptor beta chains from one sample in a study of vaccination effects on CD4 cells after COVID-19. The method was immunoSEQ multiplex PCR; TCRdb's version includes in-frame clones alone and lacks a portion of them. The data contain roughly 14,000 clones, around 76% of them seen just once; the ten biggest clones take up about 26%. Their target antigens are unknown. Here the sequenced sample was CD4+ T cells from PBMCs cultured with HCoV-229E spike peptides, taken before COVID-19 vaccination. These receptors all come from a human donor who received a COVID-19 vaccine. Both conserved end residues are part of each CDR3. Each record gives: CDR3 protein, D gene, V gene. A D gene is named only where the DNA matches it firmly.

CDR3 protein: CASSSGQKITDTQYF
D gene: -
V gene: TRBV7-3

CDR3 protein: CASSPRSINQPQHF
D gene: -
V gene: TRBV7-8

CDR3 protein: CASSLGPQETQYF
D gene: -
V gene: TRBV11-2

CDR3 protein: CASSQEAAVVRDTQYF
D gene: -
V gene: TRBV3-1/TRBV3-2

CDR3 protein: CASSLDGQGRRGYNSPLHF
D gene: TRBD1
V gene: TRBV5-1

CDR3 protein: CASSVAGVGSNTEAFF
D gene: -
V gene: TRBV9

CDR3 protein: CASSQGTSGRDTQYF
D gene: TRBD2
V gene: TRBV4-2

CDR3 protein: CASSPHTGAHEQYF
D gene: TRBD1
V gene: TRBV6-2/TRBV6-3

CDR3 protein: CASRRGQETQYF
D gene: -
V gene: TRBV6-5

CDR3 protein: CASRVSNQPQHF
D gene: -
V gene: TRBV2

CDR3 protein: CASSPQTGQPQHF
D gene: -
V gene: TRBV18

CDR3 protein: CASSLKGVDYGYTF
D gene: -
V gene: TRBV7-2

CDR3 protein: CASSLNQGASRYGYTF
D gene: TRBD1
V gene: TRBV4-2

CDR3 protein: CASSLQGGGQPQHF
D gene: TRBD1
V gene: TRBV6-5

CDR3 protein: CAWSVGGQPQHF
D gene: -
V gene: TRBV30

CDR3 protein: CASSSRAANYGYTF
D gene: -
V gene: TRBV27

CDR3 protein: CASSSPGRRASYEQYF
D gene: TRBD2
V gene: TRBV28

CDR3 protein: CASSYGWQETQYF
D gene: -
V gene: TRBV7-7

CDR3 protein: CATILWEEDTQYF
D gene: -
V gene: TRBV2

CDR3 protein: CASSPPSSSPYEQYF
D gene: -
V gene: TRBV18

CDR3 protein: CASSYVVYWSSGGYQETQYF
D gene: TRBD2
V gene: TRBV27

CDR3 protein: CASSQNAYGREKLFF
D gene: -
V gene: TRBV4-3

CDR3 protein: CASSPRVETGRGVSSYNEQFF
D gene: TRBD1
V gene: TRBV18

CDR3 protein: CAWSRSTEAFF
D gene: -
V gene: TRBV30

CDR3 protein: CASRAPGLAREQYF
D gene: TRBD2
V gene: TRBV2

CDR3 protein: CASSPGTSRGPDTQYF
D gene: TRBD2
V gene: TRBV27

CDR3 protein: CASSRQYQETQYF
D gene: -
V gene: TRBV6-5

CDR3 protein: CASSLERRETQYF
D gene: -
V gene: TRBV5-6

CDR3 protein: CASSLYQGLGGYTF
D gene: -
V gene: TRBV27

CDR3 protein: CAWRGQTGQGFYEQYF
D gene: TRBD1
V gene: TRBV30

CDR3 protein: CASSPGVPETQYF
D gene: -
V gene: TRBV18

CDR3 protein: CGGGSGANVLTF
D gene: -
V gene: TRBV6-5

CDR3 protein: CASGWDRGGQGQYF
D gene: TRBD2
V gene: TRBV27

CDR3 protein: CASSMRGRPNTEAFF
D gene: -
V gene: TRBV19

CDR3 protein: CASSPGANWETQYF
D gene: -
V gene: TRBV5-1

CDR3 protein: CASAGKQTDTQYF
D gene: -
V gene: TRBV7-2

CDR3 protein: CASSQGQANQPQHF
D gene: -
V gene: TRBV3-1/TRBV3-2

CDR3 protein: CASSWGTGRNQPQHF
D gene: TRBD1
V gene: TRBV5-5

CDR3 protein: CASSPGTVNYGYTF
D gene: -
V gene: TRBV5-4

CDR3 protein: CASSIYRGQGNTEAFF
D gene: TRBD1
V gene: TRBV19